This T cell receptor beta chain was recorded in a study of T cell responses to AZD1222 COVID-19 vaccine (dated by TCRdb to the early 2020s). Notes on the research overall: Because spike-specific TCR depth and breadth did not differ between the two schedules, AZD1222 recipients who got a second dose at roughly 4 weeks were pooled with those who got a second dose at roughly 12 weeks. A total of more than 230 trial participants underwent TCR sequencing, of whom 207 received two doses of AZD1222 and 26 received two doses of the MenACWY control vaccine. Enrollment into the trials was organized by age into subgroups of 18-55, 56-69 and 70-plus years, and those subgroups contained roughly 140, 27 and 60 TCR-sequenced participants, respectively. Findings and caveats that apply to the study as a whole: The whole spike protein was spanned by vaccine-associated CD4 TCRs, and dominant responses were seen in regions 160-218 and 743-854. In the small 56-69-year group, the increase in depth fell short of significance, most likely because of low power. Most participants were white British and females outnumbered males, and the authors suggested that clonal diversity may have been underestimated. Epitopes outside the regions mutated in the B.1.351 and B.1.1.7 variants were reportedly recognized by nearly half of the unique spike-specific TCRs. Because no samples from the day 14 peak response were available, repertoires could be characterized only after the peak T cell response. Conclusions about previously exposed vaccinees are limited, since just a handful of AZD1222 recipients were seropositive for SARS-CoV-2 at baseline. After two AZD1222 doses, both the breadth and the depth of spike-specific TCRs were significantly higher than at day 0 and than in MenACWY recipients.

Regarding this clone: No cognate antigen has been identified for it. Within one base of it there is no much larger clone, and no base qualities were kept.

The CDR3 regions of human TCRbeta chains were analyzed by immunosequencing. The study's processing was this. Repertoire TCRs were matched against a reference library of SARS-CoV-2-specific TCRs generated with the MIRA antigen-specificity platform. Breadth was defined as the fraction of unique TCRs that were SARS-CoV-2-associated, and depth was defined as the fraction of total T cells that were SARS-CoV-2-associated. Each spike-specific TCR was assigned to its reactive spike region and to a CD4 or CD8 class using the MIRA data. Log10-transformed breadth and depth values were compared by one-way ANOVA with Sidak's multiple comparisons tests. TCRdb obtained this table from immuneACCESS and retained in-frame rearrangements with V and J assigned. These tables miss some clones; where compared with another copy, unresolved V genes account for less than half of the shortfall, and the remainder is unexplained. V and J calls plus clone size are reproduced from that table; the DNA served to infer D and trimming. The sample data list 90,000 to 150,000 clones, and roughly 91% of these were observed just once. 3.5% to 5% of the sample rests with the top ten.

In light of the paper, this sample's time point label describes: baseline before first vaccination. The vaccinee samples were drawn from two UK trials, COV001 and COV002, one of which was a single-blind randomized controlled phase 2/3 trial testing AZD1222 (ChAdOx1 nCoV-19) in healthy adults. Trial participant PBMC samples were collected at day 0 and day 28 after the second dose for TCRbeta chain sequencing. This clonotype was obtained from an adult in good health. Here the sequenced sample was peripheral blood, taken on day 0 of AZD1222 vaccination.

The CDR3 loop reads CASSEDNPGRINQPQHF. The sequenced DNA is TGTGCCAGCAGTGAAGATAACCCGGGACGGATCAATCAGCCCCAGCATTTT. The chain is encoded by TRBV6-1 joined to TRBJ1-5; matching of 5 bases hints at TRBD1 as the D gene. V sheds 1 base and J sheds 3 bases, leaving 16 bases between their ends. Looking up the germline V gene yields CDR1 MNHNS and CDR2 SASEGT. Including the terminal cysteine and phenylalanine, the CDR3 comprises 17 residues. The retained sequence is limited to the CDR3, 51 bases, with the frame set at the first base.